These T cell receptor beta chains were read from a single sample in a study of graft-versus-host responses after intestinal transplantation. This table comes from immunoSEQ multiplex PCR, and its TCRdb copy is limited to in-frame clones, with some not included. The sample shows under 45,000 clones, over 85% of them seen only once. Material: PBMCs, obtained almost 750 days after intestinal transplantation. Receptor source: a human patient who received an intestinal transplant, so some T cells may come from the graft donor. Each CDR3 is given with its conserved first and last residue. Each record gives: D gene, V gene, clone size, J gene, CDR3 protein, CDR3 DNA. The D gene is left open where the match is weak. Size values are once, few and many counts, or a class for expanded clones, and some rows have none.

d_call: -; v_call: TRBV5-1; clone_size: -; j_call: TRBJ2-5; cdr3_aa: CASSSEGLGQETQYF; cdr3_nt: TGCGCCAGCAGCTCGGAGGGTTTGGGACAAGAGACCCAGTACTTC
d_call: -; v_call: TRBV13; clone_size: -; j_call: TRBJ2-7; cdr3_aa: CASSSRLDYEQYF; cdr3_nt: TGTGCCAGCAGCTCCCGACTAGACTACGAGCAGTACTTC
d_call: -; v_call: TRBV5-4; clone_size: -; j_call: TRBJ2-5; cdr3_aa: CASSLEPSAREETQYF; cdr3_nt: TGTGCCAGCAGCTTAGAGCCTAGCGCAAGAGAGGAGACCCAGTACTTC
d_call: -; v_call: TRBV6-1; clone_size: -; j_call: TRBJ1-2; cdr3_aa: CASSDSGNYGYTF; cdr3_nt: TGTGCCAGCAGTGACTCAGGGAACTATGGCTACACCTTC
d_call: -; v_call: TRBV4-1; clone_size: -; j_call: TRBJ1-2; cdr3_aa: CASSHPRDGTNYGYTF; cdr3_nt: TGCGCCAGCAGCCACCCCCGGGACGGAACTAACTATGGCTACACCTTC
d_call: TRBD2; v_call: TRBV7-6; clone_size: -; j_call: TRBJ2-5; cdr3_aa: CASSLLIRTSGGAWETQYF; cdr3_nt: TGTGCCAGCAGCTTACTCATCCGGACTAGCGGGGGGGCGTGGGAGACCCAGTACTTC
d_call: TRBD1; v_call: TRBV9; clone_size: -; j_call: TRBJ1-1; cdr3_aa: CASSAAGGDTEAFF; cdr3_nt: TGTGCCAGCAGCGCCGCAGGGGGAGACACTGAAGCTTTCTTT
d_call: -; v_call: TRBV6-6; clone_size: -; j_call: TRBJ1-2; cdr3_aa: CASQGRADYGYTF; cdr3_nt: TGTGCCAGCCAAGGACGCGCTGACTATGGCTACACCTTC
d_call: TRBD1; v_call: TRBV19; clone_size: -; j_call: TRBJ1-5; cdr3_aa: CASSIQGAGNQPQHF; cdr3_nt: TGTGCCAGTAGTATTCAGGGGGCGGGAAATCAGCCCCAGCATTTT
d_call: TRBD2; v_call: TRBV6-6; clone_size: -; j_call: TRBJ2-3; cdr3_aa: CASSQLAQTDTQYF; cdr3_nt: TGTGCCAGCAGCCAACTAGCGCAAACAGATACGCAGTATTTT
d_call: -; v_call: TRBV18; clone_size: -; j_call: TRBJ2-7; cdr3_aa: CASSPRDGAYEQYF; cdr3_nt: TGTGCCAGCTCACCACGGGACGGAGCCTACGAGCAGTACTTC
d_call: -; v_call: TRBV28; clone_size: -; j_call: TRBJ1-2; cdr3_aa: CASSLGGYGYTF; cdr3_nt: TGTGCCAGCAGTTTGGGGGGCTATGGCTACACCTTC
d_call: -; v_call: TRBV6-5; clone_size: -; j_call: TRBJ2-7; cdr3_aa: CASRLAPASSYEQYF; cdr3_nt: TGTGCCAGCAGATTGGCTCCCGCCTCCTCCTACGAGCAGTACTTC
d_call: TRBD1; v_call: TRBV7-9; clone_size: -; j_call: TRBJ1-1; cdr3_aa: CASSPRTGSEAFF; cdr3_nt: TGTGCCAGCAGCCCGCGGACAGGGTCTGAAGCTTTCTTT
d_call: TRBD1; v_call: TRBV6-5; clone_size: -; j_call: TRBJ1-3; cdr3_aa: CASTGDRAPGNTIYF; cdr3_nt: TGTGCCAGCACGGGGGACAGGGCGCCTGGAAACACCATATATTTT
d_call: -; v_call: TRBV20-1; clone_size: few; j_call: TRBJ1-1; cdr3_aa: CSAHLIMGAFF; cdr3_nt: TGCAGTGCCCATCTTATAATGGGAGCTTTCTTT
d_call: -; v_call: TRBV12-5; clone_size: -; j_call: TRBJ2-1; cdr3_aa: CASGFHLYNEQFF; cdr3_nt: TGTGCTAGTGGTTTCCACCTCTACAATGAGCAGTTCTTC
d_call: -; v_call: TRBV20-1; clone_size: -; j_call: TRBJ1-2; cdr3_aa: CSARIDYGYTF; cdr3_nt: TGCAGTGCTAGAATAGACTATGGCTACACCTTC
d_call: -; v_call: TRBV7-2; clone_size: -; j_call: TRBJ1-4; cdr3_aa: CASSLGTTTNEKLFF; cdr3_nt: TGTGCCAGCAGCTTAGGGACAACAACTAATGAAAAACTGTTTTTT
d_call: -; v_call: TRBV28; clone_size: once; j_call: TRBJ2-5; cdr3_aa: CASSPRPRTVNHF; cdr3_nt: TGTGCCAGCAGCCCGCGCCCCCGTACCGTCAACCACTTC
d_call: -; v_call: TRBV27; clone_size: -; j_call: TRBJ1-5; cdr3_aa: CASRKKNTGIDQPQHF; cdr3_nt: TGTGCCAGCAGGAAAAAAAACACAGGGATTGATCAGCCCCAGCATTTT
d_call: -; v_call: TRBV6-5; clone_size: -; j_call: TRBJ2-1; cdr3_aa: CASSYLRDPSYNEQFF; cdr3_nt: TGTGCCAGCAGTTACTTAAGGGACCCCTCCTACAATGAGCAGTTCTTC
d_call: -; v_call: TRBV15; clone_size: medium-sized; j_call: TRBJ2-4; cdr3_aa: CATSNHEDIQYF; cdr3_nt: TGTGCCACCAGCAACCACGAGGACATTCAGTACTTC
d_call: -; v_call: TRBV7-2; clone_size: -; j_call: TRBJ1-1; cdr3_aa: CASSLGPSWAAFF; cdr3_nt: TGTGCCAGCAGCTTAGGGCCCTCCTGGGCAGCTTTCTTT
d_call: -; v_call: TRBV4-2; clone_size: -; j_call: TRBJ2-5; cdr3_aa: CASSPSRRQQETQYF; cdr3_nt: TGTGCCAGCAGCCCCTCCCGTCGGCAGCAAGAGACCCAGTACTTC
d_call: -; v_call: TRBV10-1; clone_size: once; j_call: TRBJ2-7; cdr3_aa: CASSDPASSYEQYF; cdr3_nt: TGCGCCAGCAGTGATCCAGCAAGCTCCTACGAGCAGTACTTC
d_call: -; v_call: TRBV9; clone_size: -; j_call: TRBJ2-5; cdr3_aa: CASSVSGRAETQYF; cdr3_nt: TGTGCCAGCAGCGTAAGTGGCCGTGCAGAGACCCAGTACTTC
d_call: -; v_call: TRBV7-6; clone_size: -; j_call: TRBJ2-2; cdr3_aa: CASSLAAPGSTGELFF; cdr3_nt: TGTGCCAGCAGCTTAGCGGCCCCAGGGTCTACCGGGGAGCTGTTTTTT
d_call: -; v_call: TRBV19; clone_size: -; j_call: TRBJ2-7; cdr3_aa: CASSMVLAEFSYEQYF; cdr3_nt: TGTGCCAGTAGTATGGTCCTGGCAGAATTCTCCTACGAGCAGTACTTC
d_call: TRBD1; v_call: TRBV2; clone_size: -; j_call: TRBJ2-1; cdr3_aa: CASSSDRGLDEQFF; cdr3_nt: TGTGCCAGCAGTTCAGACAGGGGGCTCGATGAGCAGTTCTTC
d_call: -; v_call: TRBV6-5; clone_size: -; j_call: TRBJ2-5; cdr3_aa: CASSRDQETQYF; cdr3_nt: TGTGCCAGCAGCAGGGATCAAGAGACCCAGTACTTC
d_call: -; v_call: TRBV29-1; clone_size: -; j_call: TRBJ1-4; cdr3_aa: CSVAEGVYEKLFF; cdr3_nt: TGCAGCGTTGCAGAAGGGGTTTATGAAAAACTGTTTTTT
d_call: TRBD2; v_call: TRBV10-3; clone_size: -; j_call: TRBJ2-5; cdr3_aa: CAIGAGGQETQYF; cdr3_nt: TGTGCCATCGGGGCGGGGGGCCAAGAGACCCAGTACTTC
d_call: -; v_call: TRBV13; clone_size: -; j_call: TRBJ1-6; cdr3_aa: CASSSTGTVNSALHF; cdr3_nt: TGTGCCAGCAGCTCCACCGGGACGGTCAATTCGGCCCTCCACTTT
d_call: TRBD2; v_call: TRBV9; clone_size: -; j_call: TRBJ2-3; cdr3_aa: CASSVGGLAFDTQYF; cdr3_nt: TGTGCCAGCAGCGTAGGGGGACTAGCCTTCGATACGCAGTATTTT
d_call: TRBD2; v_call: TRBV12-5; clone_size: -; j_call: TRBJ2-1; cdr3_aa: CASGLLGGGPSPEQFF; cdr3_nt: TGTGCTAGTGGTTTGCTTGGGGGAGGGCCTAGTCCTGAGCAGTTCTTC
d_call: -; v_call: TRBV9; clone_size: once; j_call: TRBJ1-3; cdr3_aa: CASSVVPESGGNTIYF; cdr3_nt: TGTGCCAGCAGCGTAGTTCCGGAATCTGGTGGAAACACCATATATTTT
d_call: -; v_call: TRBV7-3; clone_size: -; j_call: TRBJ2-1; cdr3_aa: CASSLKLGRGNEQFF; cdr3_nt: TGTGCCAGCAGCTTAAAATTAGGGAGAGGGAATGAGCAGTTCTTC
d_call: TRBD1; v_call: TRBV6-1; clone_size: -; j_call: TRBJ1-1; cdr3_aa: CASSERTGLNTEAFF; cdr3_nt: TGTGCCAGCAGTGAGCGGACAGGGCTGAACACTGAAGCTTTCTTT
d_call: -; v_call: TRBV18; clone_size: -; j_call: TRBJ1-4; cdr3_aa: CASSPTGTNEKLFF; cdr3_nt: TGTGCCAGCTCACCAACGGGGACTAATGAAAAACTGTTTTTT
d_call: -; v_call: TRBV7-2; clone_size: -; j_call: TRBJ2-1; cdr3_aa: CASSPYNEQFF; cdr3_nt: TGTGCCAGCAGCCCTTACAATGAGCAGTTCTTC
d_call: -; v_call: TRBV6-1; clone_size: once; j_call: TRBJ2-7; cdr3_aa: CASSFDYEQYF; cdr3_nt: TGTGCCAGCAGTTTCGACTACGAGCAGTACTTC
d_call: -; v_call: TRBV28; clone_size: -; j_call: TRBJ2-1; cdr3_aa: CASSRLGESSYNEQFF; cdr3_nt: TGTGCCAGCAGCCGCCTTGGGGAGAGCTCCTACAATGAGCAGTTCTTC
d_call: TRBD2; v_call: TRBV5-1; clone_size: -; j_call: TRBJ2-3; cdr3_aa: CASNGLARSTDTQYF; cdr3_nt: TGCGCCAGCAACGGACTAGCGAGGAGCACAGATACGCAGTATTTT
d_call: -; v_call: TRBV7-2; clone_size: once; j_call: TRBJ1-5; cdr3_aa: CASSLGWRNSGLQPQHF; cdr3_nt: TGTGCCAGCAGCTTAGGGTGGAGAAACTCCGGTTTGCAGCCCCAGCATTTT
d_call: TRBD2; v_call: TRBV5-1; clone_size: -; j_call: TRBJ2-1; cdr3_aa: CASSKGLAGAWTVYNEQFF; cdr3_nt: TGCGCCAGCAGCAAGGGACTAGCGGGGGCCTGGACTGTATACAATGAGCAGTTCTTC
d_call: TRBD2; v_call: TRBV19; clone_size: -; j_call: TRBJ2-5; cdr3_aa: CASGRAGGAWETQYF; cdr3_nt: TGTGCCAGTGGCCGAGCGGGGGGCGCGTGGGAGACCCAGTACTTC
d_call: TRBD1; v_call: TRBV2; clone_size: once; j_call: TRBJ1-4; cdr3_aa: CASSGFPGGGEKLFF; cdr3_nt: TGTGCCAGCAGTGGATTTCCAGGGGGGGGTGAAAAACTGTTTTTT
d_call: -; v_call: TRBV7-3; clone_size: once; j_call: TRBJ2-3; cdr3_aa: CASSQRGPPADTQYF; cdr3_nt: TGTGCCAGCAGCCAACGAGGGCCTCCAGCGGATACGCAGTATTTT
d_call: -; v_call: TRBV2; clone_size: -; j_call: TRBJ2-7; cdr3_aa: CASNPDSSYEQYF; cdr3_nt: TGTGCCAGCAATCCCGACTCCTCCTACGAGCAGTACTTC
d_call: -; v_call: TRBV30; clone_size: once; j_call: TRBJ1-5; cdr3_aa: CAWSFGTVQPQHF; cdr3_nt: TGTGCCTGGAGTTTCGGGACGGTTCAGCCCCAGCATTTT
d_call: -; v_call: TRBV5-1; clone_size: -; j_call: TRBJ2-7; cdr3_aa: CASSLAGAHEQYF; cdr3_nt: TGCGCCAGCAGCTTGGCCGGGGCCCACGAGCAGTACTTC
d_call: TRBD2; v_call: TRBV13; clone_size: -; j_call: TRBJ2-3; cdr3_aa: CASSPLAGGVINTQYF; cdr3_nt: TGTGCCAGCAGCCCCTTAGCGGGGGGGGTTATCAATACGCAGTATTTT
d_call: -; v_call: TRBV19; clone_size: -; j_call: TRBJ2-1; cdr3_aa: CASSTGTLNYNEQFF; cdr3_nt: TGTGCCAGTAGTACGGGGACTCTTAACTACAATGAGCAGTTCTTC
d_call: -; v_call: TRBV10-3; clone_size: -; j_call: TRBJ2-1; cdr3_aa: CAISDRDSYNEQFF; cdr3_nt: TGTGCCATCAGTGACAGGGACTCCTACAATGAGCAGTTCTTC
d_call: -; v_call: TRBV10-1; clone_size: -; j_call: TRBJ2-1; cdr3_aa: CASSESGVGSNEQFF; cdr3_nt: TGCGCCAGCAGTGAGTCTGGGGTGGGCAGCAATGAGCAGTTCTTC
d_call: -; v_call: TRBV9; clone_size: -; j_call: TRBJ2-7; cdr3_aa: CASSSSSNTAPYEQYF; cdr3_nt: TGTGCCAGCAGCTCCTCCTCTAACACAGCCCCCTACGAGCAGTACTTC
d_call: -; v_call: TRBV18; clone_size: -; j_call: TRBJ1-2; cdr3_aa: CASSPTHYGVLKAREGYTF; cdr3_nt: TGTGCCAGCTCACCAACGCATTACGGGGTGCTCAAGGCCCGAGAGGGCTACACCTTC
d_call: TRBD1; v_call: TRBV4-1; clone_size: -; j_call: TRBJ2-7; cdr3_aa: CASSGTGNADEQYF; cdr3_nt: TGCGCCAGCAGCGGGACAGGGAATGCGGACGAGCAGTACTTC
d_call: TRBD1; v_call: TRBV6-1; clone_size: -; j_call: TRBJ1-1; cdr3_aa: CASVASTGGNTEAFF; cdr3_nt: TGTGCCAGCGTTGCCTCGACAGGGGGGAACACTGAAGCTTTCTTT